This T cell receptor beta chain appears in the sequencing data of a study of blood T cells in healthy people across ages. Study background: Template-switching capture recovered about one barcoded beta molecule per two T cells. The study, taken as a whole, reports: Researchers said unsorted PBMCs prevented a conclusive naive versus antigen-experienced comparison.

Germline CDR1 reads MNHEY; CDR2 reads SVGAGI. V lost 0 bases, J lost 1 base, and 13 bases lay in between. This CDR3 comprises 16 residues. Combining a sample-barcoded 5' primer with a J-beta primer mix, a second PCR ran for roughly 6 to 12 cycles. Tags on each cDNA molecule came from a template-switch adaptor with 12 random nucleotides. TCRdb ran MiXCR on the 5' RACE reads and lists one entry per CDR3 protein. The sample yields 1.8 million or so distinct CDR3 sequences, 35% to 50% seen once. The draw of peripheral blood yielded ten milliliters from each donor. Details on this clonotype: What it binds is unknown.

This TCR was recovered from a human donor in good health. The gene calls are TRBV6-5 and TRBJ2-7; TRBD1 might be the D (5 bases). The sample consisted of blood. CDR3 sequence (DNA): TGTGCCAGCAGTTACTCGGTAGGGGCGAGATCCTACGAGCAGTACTTC. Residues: CASSYSVGARSYEQYF.